The sequence of this TCR beta chain was determined in a study of early T cells in non-severe SARS-CoV-2 infection. Turning to the study itself: The input, bulk RNA from unsorted whole blood, was sequenced, and chains were unpaired.

Individual cDNA molecules were tagged with unique molecular identifiers, the study reported. TCRdb called the 5' RACE reads again in MiXCR, with one record for every CDR3 protein. The data show approximately 71,000 distinct CDR3 sequences, approximately 10% seen once. The length of the CDR3 is 14 residues. V shed 5 bases and J shed 7 bases, with 14 bases lying between them. The germline V gene has CDR1 SGHAT and CDR2 FQNNGV. V gene TRBV11-2 combines with J gene TRBJ2-2; possibly TRBD1 for D (6 bases). This receptor was obtained from an adult who was a healthcare worker with PCR-confirmed SARS-CoV-2 infection or an uninfected control (not recorded which). Material for sequencing was whole blood. DNA of the CDR3: TGTGCCAGCAGCGGGGGAACAGGGATCGGGGAGCTGTTTTTT. As protein: CASSGGTGIGELFF.